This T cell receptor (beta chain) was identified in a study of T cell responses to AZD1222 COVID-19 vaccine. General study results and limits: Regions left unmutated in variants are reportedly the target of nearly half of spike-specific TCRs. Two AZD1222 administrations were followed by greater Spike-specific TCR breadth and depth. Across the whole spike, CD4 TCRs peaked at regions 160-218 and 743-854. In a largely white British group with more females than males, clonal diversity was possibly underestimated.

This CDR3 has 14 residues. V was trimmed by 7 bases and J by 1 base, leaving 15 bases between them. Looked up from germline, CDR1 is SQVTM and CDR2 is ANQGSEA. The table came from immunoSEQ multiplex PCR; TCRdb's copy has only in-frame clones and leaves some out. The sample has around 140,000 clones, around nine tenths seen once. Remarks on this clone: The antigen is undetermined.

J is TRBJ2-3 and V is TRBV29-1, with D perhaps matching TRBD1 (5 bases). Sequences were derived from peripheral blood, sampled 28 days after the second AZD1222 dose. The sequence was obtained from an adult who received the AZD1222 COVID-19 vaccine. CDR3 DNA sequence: TGCAGCGCACTCAAGGGGTCTCGCACAGATACGCAGTATTTT. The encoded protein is CSALKGSRTDTQYF.